Described below is a single TCR beta chain sequence and its context. The record originates from a study of blood T cell repertoires in COVID-19. About the study: Samples representing acute and convalescent COVID-19 were sourced from the United States, Italy and Spain. T cells, B-cell-depleted T cells, or PBMCs provided the cDNA or gDNA that served as material.

CDR1 is MNHEY, CDR2 SMNVEV, per germline (reference sequence). Trimming removed 4 bases from V and 4 bases from J, with 17 bases in between. This CDR3 contains 15 residues. Study processing details: Scientists estimated how many nucleated cells there were by amplifying reference gene primers. Data came from immunoSEQ multiplex PCR; TCRdb stores just in-frame clones and leaves some out. V and J calls and clone size are those listed in that table; D and trimming were worked out from the DNA. There are about 260,000 clones in the sample; 88% occur only once, and about 0.7% lies in the top ten. This chain uses TRBV27 with TRBJ2-7, with D tentatively TRBD1 (6 bases). Sequenced: peripheral blood. The origin of this receptor is a human donor in a cohort sampled during active COVID-19. The CDR3 loop is CASSSRSTGLYEQYF. CDR3 bases: TGTGCCAGCAGTTCCCGAAGCACAGGGCTATACGAGCAGTACTTC.